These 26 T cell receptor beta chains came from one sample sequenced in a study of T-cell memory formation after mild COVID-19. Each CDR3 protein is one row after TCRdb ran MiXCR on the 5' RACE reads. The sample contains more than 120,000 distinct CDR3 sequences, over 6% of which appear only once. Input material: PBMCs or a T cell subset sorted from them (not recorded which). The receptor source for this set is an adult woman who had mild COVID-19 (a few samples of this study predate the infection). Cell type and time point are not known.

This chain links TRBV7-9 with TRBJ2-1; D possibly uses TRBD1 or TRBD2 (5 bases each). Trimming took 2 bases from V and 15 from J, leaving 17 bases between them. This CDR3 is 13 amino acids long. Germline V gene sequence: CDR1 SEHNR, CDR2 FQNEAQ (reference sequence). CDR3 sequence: CASSLSGTVDGFF. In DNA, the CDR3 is TGTGCCAGCAGCTTATCCGGGACCGTCGACGGGTTCTTC.

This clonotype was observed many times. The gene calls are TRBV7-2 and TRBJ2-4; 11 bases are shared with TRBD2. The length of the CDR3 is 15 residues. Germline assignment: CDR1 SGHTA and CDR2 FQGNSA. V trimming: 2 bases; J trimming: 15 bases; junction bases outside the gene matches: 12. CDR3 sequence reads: CASSLTPGQGTSGYF. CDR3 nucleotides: TGTGCCAGCAGCTTAACTCCCGGACAGGGGACTAGCGGGTACTTC.

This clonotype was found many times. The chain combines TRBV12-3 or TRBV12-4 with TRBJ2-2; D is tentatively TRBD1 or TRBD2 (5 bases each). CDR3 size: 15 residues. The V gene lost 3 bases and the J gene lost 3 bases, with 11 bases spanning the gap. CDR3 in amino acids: CASSFPGRDTGELFF. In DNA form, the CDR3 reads TGTGCCAGCAGTTTCCCGGGGCGCGACACCGGGGAGCTGTTTTTT.

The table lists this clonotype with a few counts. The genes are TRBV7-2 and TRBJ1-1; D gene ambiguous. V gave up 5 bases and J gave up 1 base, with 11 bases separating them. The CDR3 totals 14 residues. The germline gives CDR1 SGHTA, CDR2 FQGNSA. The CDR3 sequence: CASSPRSRNTEAFF. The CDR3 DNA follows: TGTGCCAGCAGCCCTCGATCGAGGAACACTGAAGCTTTCTTT.

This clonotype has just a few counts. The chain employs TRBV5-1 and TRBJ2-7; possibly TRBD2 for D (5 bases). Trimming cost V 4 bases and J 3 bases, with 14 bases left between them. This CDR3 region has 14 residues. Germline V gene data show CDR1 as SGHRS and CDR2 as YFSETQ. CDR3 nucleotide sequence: TGCGCCAGCAGCCAAGATACGACTAACTACGAGCAGTACTTC. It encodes CASSQDTTNYEQYF.

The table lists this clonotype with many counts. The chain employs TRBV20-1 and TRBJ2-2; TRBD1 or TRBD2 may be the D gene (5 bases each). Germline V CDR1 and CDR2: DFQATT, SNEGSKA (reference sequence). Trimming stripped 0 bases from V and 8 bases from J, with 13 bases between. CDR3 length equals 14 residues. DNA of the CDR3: TGCAGTGCTAGAGACCCGGGACCCAAGGGGGAGCTGTTTTTT. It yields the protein CSARDPGPKGELFF.

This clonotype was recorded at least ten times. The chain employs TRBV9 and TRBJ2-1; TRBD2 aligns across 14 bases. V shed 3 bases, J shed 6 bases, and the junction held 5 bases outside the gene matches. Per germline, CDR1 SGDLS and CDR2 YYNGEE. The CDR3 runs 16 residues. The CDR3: CASSARLAGGPNEQFF. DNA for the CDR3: TGTGCCAGCAGCGCTAGACTAGCGGGGGGGCCCAATGAGCAGTTCTTC. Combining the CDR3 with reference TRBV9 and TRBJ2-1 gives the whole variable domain DSGVTQTPKHLITATGQRVTLRCSPRSGDLSVYWYQQSLDQGLQFLIQYYNGEERAKGNILERFSAQQFPDLHSELNLSSLELGDSALYFCASSARLAGGPNEQFFGPGTRLTVL.

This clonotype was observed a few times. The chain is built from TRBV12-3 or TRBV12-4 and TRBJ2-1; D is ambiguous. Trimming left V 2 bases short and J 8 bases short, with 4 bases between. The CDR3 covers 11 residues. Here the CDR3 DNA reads TGTGCCAGCAGTTTACTCCATGAGCAGTTCTTC. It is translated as CASSLLHEQFF.

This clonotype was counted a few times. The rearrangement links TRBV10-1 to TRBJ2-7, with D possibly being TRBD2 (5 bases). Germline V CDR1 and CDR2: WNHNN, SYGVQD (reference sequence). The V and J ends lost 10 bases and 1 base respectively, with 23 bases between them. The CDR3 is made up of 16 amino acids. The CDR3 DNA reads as TGCGCCACCGACCCCCCGGCCAGCGGATCGTCCTACGAGCAGTACTTC. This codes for CATDPPASGSSYEQYF.

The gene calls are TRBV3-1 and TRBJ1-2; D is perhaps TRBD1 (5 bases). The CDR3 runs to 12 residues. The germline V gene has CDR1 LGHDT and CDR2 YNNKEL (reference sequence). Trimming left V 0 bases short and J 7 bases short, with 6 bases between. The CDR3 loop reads CASSQDGAGYTF. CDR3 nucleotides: TGTGCCAGCAGCCAAGACGGGGCTGGCTACACCTTC.

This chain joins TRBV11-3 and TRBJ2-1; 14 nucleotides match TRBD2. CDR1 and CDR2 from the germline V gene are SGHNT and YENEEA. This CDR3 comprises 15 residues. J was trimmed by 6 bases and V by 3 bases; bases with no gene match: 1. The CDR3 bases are TGTGCCAGCAGCTTGACTAGCGGGAGGGCCAATGAGCAGTTCTTC. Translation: CASSLTSGRANEQFF.

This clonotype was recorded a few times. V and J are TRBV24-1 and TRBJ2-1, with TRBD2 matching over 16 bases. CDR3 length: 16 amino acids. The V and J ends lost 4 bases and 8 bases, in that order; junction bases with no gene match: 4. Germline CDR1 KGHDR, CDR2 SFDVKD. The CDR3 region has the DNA TGTGCCACCAGTGACCCGGGACTAGCGGGAGGGTATGAGCAGTTCTTC. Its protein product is CATSDPGLAGGYEQFF.

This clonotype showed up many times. DNA of the CDR3: TGCGCCAGCAGCTTGAGATCAAACAGGGGTAACACTGAAGCTTTCTTT. Protein product: CASSLRSNRGNTEAFF. The chain employs TRBV5-1 and TRBJ1-1; TRBD1 matches 7 bases. This CDR3 comprises 16 residues. The V and J ends lost 1 base and 2 bases, in that order; junction bases with no gene match: 8. Looked up from germline, CDR1 is SGHRS and CDR2 is YFSETQ.

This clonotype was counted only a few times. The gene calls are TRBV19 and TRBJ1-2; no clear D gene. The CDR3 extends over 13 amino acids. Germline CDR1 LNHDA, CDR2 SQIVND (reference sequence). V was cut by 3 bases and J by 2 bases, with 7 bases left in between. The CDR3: CASSMGRNYGYTF. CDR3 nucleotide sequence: TGTGCCAGTAGTATGGGCAGGAACTATGGCTACACCTTC.

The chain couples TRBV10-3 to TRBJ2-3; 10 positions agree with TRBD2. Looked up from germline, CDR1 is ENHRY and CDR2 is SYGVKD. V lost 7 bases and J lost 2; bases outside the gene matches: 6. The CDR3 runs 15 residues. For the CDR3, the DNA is TGTGCCATCAAGAAACTAGCGGGATTCACAGATACGCAGTATTTT. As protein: CAIKKLAGFTDTQYF.

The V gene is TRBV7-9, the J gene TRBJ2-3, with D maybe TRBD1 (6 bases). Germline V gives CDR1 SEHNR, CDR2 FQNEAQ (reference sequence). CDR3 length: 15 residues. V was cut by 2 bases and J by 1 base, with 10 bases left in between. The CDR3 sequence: CASSLTGMGTDTQYF. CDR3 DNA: TGTGCCAGCAGCTTAACAGGGATGGGCACAGATACGCAGTATTTT. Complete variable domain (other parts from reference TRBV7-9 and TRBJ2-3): DTGVSQNPRHKITKRGQNVTFRCDPISEHNRLYWYRQTLGQGPEFLTYFQNEAQLEKSRLLSDRFSAERPKGSFSTLEIQRTEQGDSAMYLCASSLTGMGTDTQYFGPGTRLTVL.

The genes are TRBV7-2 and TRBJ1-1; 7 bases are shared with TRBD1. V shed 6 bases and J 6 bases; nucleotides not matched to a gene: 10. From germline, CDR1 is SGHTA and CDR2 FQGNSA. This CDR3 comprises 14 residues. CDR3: CASRTRTGDSEAFF. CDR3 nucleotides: TGTGCCAGCAGAACGAGGACAGGTGATTCTGAAGCTTTCTTT.

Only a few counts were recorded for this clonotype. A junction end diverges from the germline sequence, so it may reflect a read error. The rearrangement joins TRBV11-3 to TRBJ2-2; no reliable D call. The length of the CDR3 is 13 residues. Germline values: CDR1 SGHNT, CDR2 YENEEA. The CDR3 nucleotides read TGTGCCAGCAGCTATGGGAACACCTGGGAGCTGTTTTTT. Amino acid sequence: CASSYGNTWELFF.

The CDR3 protein is CASSLAPTSGGASDTQYF. The CDR3, as DNA: TGTGCCAGCAGCTTAGCACCTACTAGCGGGGGGGCCTCGGATACGCAGTATTTT. This rearrangement joins TRBV7-6 to TRBJ2-3; 13 bases map to TRBD2. CDR1 and CDR2 (germline): SGHVS, FNYEAQ. The CDR3 spans 18 residues. V was clipped by 0 bases and J by 6 bases; unmatched bases: 9.

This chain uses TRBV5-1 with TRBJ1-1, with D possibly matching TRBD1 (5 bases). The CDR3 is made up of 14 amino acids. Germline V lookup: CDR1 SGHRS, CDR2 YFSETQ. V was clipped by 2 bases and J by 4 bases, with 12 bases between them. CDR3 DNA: TGCGCCAGCAGCTTCGGAGGGGAGGGCACTGAAGCTTTCTTT. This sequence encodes CASSFGGEGTEAFF.

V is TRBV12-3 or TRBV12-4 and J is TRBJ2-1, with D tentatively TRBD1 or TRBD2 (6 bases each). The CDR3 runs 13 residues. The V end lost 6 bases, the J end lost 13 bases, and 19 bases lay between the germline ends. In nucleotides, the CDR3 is TGTGCCAGCAGCCTCGGGGGTGGGGGGCGACAGTTCTTC. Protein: CASSLGGGGRQFF.

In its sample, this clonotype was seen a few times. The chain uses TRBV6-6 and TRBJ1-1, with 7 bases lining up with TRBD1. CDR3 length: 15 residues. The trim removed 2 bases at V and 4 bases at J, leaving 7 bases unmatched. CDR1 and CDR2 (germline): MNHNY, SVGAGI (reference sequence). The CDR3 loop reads CASSYPQGGSTEAFF. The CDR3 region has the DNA TGTGCCAGCAGTTACCCCCAGGGGGGAAGCACTGAAGCTTTCTTT.

CDR3: CASSPAVGEQYF. The CDR3 region has the DNA TGCGCCAGCAGCCCAGCTGTGGGAGAGCAGTACTTC. This rearrangement joins TRBV4-1 to TRBJ2-7, with D uncertain. Germline lookup yields CDR1 MGHRA and CDR2 YSYEKL. V was pared by 4 bases and J by 7 bases, with 11 bases between. The CDR3 sequence is 12 residues long.

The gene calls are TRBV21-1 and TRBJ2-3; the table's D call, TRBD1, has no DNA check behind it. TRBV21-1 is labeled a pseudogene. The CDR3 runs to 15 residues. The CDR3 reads CASSNPRGVADTQYF. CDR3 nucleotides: TGTGCCAGCAGCAACCCGAGGGGTGTAGCAGATACGCAGTATTTT.

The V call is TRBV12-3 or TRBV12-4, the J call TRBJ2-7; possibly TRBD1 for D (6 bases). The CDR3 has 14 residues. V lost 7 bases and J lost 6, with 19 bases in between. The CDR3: CASTSGQGFLEQYF. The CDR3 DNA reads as TGTGCCAGCACCTCGGGACAAGGGTTTCTCGAGCAGTACTTC.

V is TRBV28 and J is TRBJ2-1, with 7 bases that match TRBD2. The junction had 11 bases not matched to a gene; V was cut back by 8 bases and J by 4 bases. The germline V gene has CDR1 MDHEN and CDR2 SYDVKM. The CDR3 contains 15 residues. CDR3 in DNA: TGTGCCAGCCATCCCCCAGGGAGGGCTTACAATGAGCAGTTCTTC. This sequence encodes CASHPPGRAYNEQFF.